A single T cell receptor beta chain is shown here with its context. Its antigen is as yet unknown. The data originate from a study of T cell repertoires in cytomegalovirus infection. MiXCR, applied by TCRdb to the reads, yields one record per CDR3 protein. The sample has about 500,000 distinct CDR3 sequences, 30% to 40% seen once. The CDR3 spans 16 residues. Looked up from germline, CDR1 is SGHRS and CDR2 is YFSETQ. After removal of 6 bases from V and 2 bases from J, the junction contained 9 bases not matched to a gene. This sequence originates from a human donor in good health (CMV status not recorded). Some clones in this sample may be carry-over from other donors' samples. The chain is built from TRBV5-1 and TRBJ2-7, with TRBD2 matching over 12 bases. This sample comprised cultured PBMCs, obtained from culture after CMV antigen stimulation. CDR3 region: CASTPARTSGTYEQYF. The CDR3 DNA is TGCGCCAGCACACCTGCCCGGACTAGCGGGACCTACGAGCAGTACTTC. The full variable domain, its missing parts supplied by reference TRBV5-1 and TRBJ2-7, is KAGVTQTPRYLIKTRGQQVTLSCSPISGHRSVSWYQQTPGQGLQFLFEYFSETQRNKGNFPGRFSGRQFSNSRSEMNVSTLELGDSALYLCASTPARTSGTYEQYFGPGTRLTVT.